The 25 T cell receptor beta chains below come from one sample, sequenced in a study of blood T cell repertoires in COVID-19. The method was immunoSEQ multiplex PCR; TCRdb's version includes in-frame clones alone and lacks a portion of them. The sample lists about 80,000 clones, around 76% seen once, with about 15% in the top ten. The sequenced sample consisted of peripheral blood. The receptors were gathered from a human donor in a cohort sampled during active COVID-19.

The table lists this clone with a few counts. The junction does not match germline at one end; this may be a read error. This sequence joins TRBV5-1 and TRBJ2-5, with 8 bases lining up with TRBD2. Germline CDR1 is SGHRS and CDR2 is YFSETQ. This CDR3 is 13 amino acids long. CDR3 coding DNA: TGCGCCAGCAGCTTGAGACTAGCGTCTACCTCAGACTTC. Its protein product is CASSLRLASTSDF.

To note about this clone: This probably arose from a read error, given a far larger clone one base away. The chain uses TRBV12-3 or TRBV12-4 and TRBJ2-3; D remains ambiguous. CDR3 length equals 11 residues. V lost 6 bases, J lost 3 bases, and 4 bases lay in between. The CDR3 coding sequence is TGTGCCAGCAGCCGGACAGATACGCAGTATTTT. Protein: CASSRTDTQYF.

The rearrangement uses TRBV5-5 and TRBJ1-1; 9 nucleotides match TRBD1. J gave up 6 bases and V 3 bases, and 15 bases lay outside the gene matches. Germline CDR1 and CDR2: SGHKS and YYEKEE (reference sequence). This CDR3 spans 17 amino acids. The DNA for the CDR3 is TGTGCCAGCAGCTCCCGACCGGGACAGGGAGTCCGCGCTGAAGCTTTCTTT. Protein: CASSSRPGQGVRAEAFF.

V and J are TRBV10-3 and TRBJ1-1; TRBD1 might be the D (5 bases). The CDR3 totals 16 residues. Germline V CDR1 and CDR2: ENHRY, SYGVKD. The ends were cut back, 6 bases at V and 0 bases at J, with 17 bases in the middle. CDR3 DNA: TGTGCCATCAGGCGGGGGGGTGGAGACATGAACACTGAAGCTTTCTTT. It specifies CAIRRGGGDMNTEAFF.

This rearrangement joins TRBV24-1 to TRBJ2-3, with D possibly matching TRBD2 (6 bases). Deletions cut 7 bases from V and 2 bases from J, with 15 bases between. Germline V gene sequence: CDR1 KGHDR, CDR2 SFDVKD. The CDR3 is made up of 15 amino acids. CDR3 nucleotide sequence: TGTGCCACCAGCACCCGAGGACTACCCACAGATACGCAGTATTTT. This gives the protein CATSTRGLPTDTQYF.

The CDR3 loop reads CASSSDSAPYEQYF. CDR3 in DNA: TGTGCCAGCAGCTCCGACAGCGCGCCCTACGAGCAGTACTTC. This chain links TRBV7-3 with TRBJ2-7, with a possible D match to TRBD1 (5 bases). Trimming removed 4 bases from V and 2 bases from J, with 12 bases in between. The CDR3 consists of 14 residues. Germline-derived CDR1 and CDR2 are SGHTA and FQGTGA.

The CDR3 DNA is TGTGCCAGCAGTGACTGGTGGAGGCCGCACAATTCTGGAAACACCATATATTTT. Translation: CASSDWWRPHNSGNTIYF. The chain couples TRBV2 to TRBJ1-3; D uncertain. Trimming took 3 bases from V and 1 from J, leaving 19 bases between them. Germline V gives CDR1 SNHLY, CDR2 FYNNEI. The CDR3 covers 18 residues.

The chain combines TRBV3-1 (or the pseudogene TRBV3-2) with TRBJ2-1; D is perhaps TRBD1 (5 bases). The germline gives CDR1 LGHDT, CDR2 YNNKEL (reference sequence). Trimming stripped 0 bases from V and 7 bases from J, with 7 bases between. There are 13 residues in the CDR3. CDR3 sequence reads: CASSQDSGNEQFF. CDR3 coding DNA: TGTGCCAGCAGCCAAGATTCAGGGAATGAGCAGTTCTTC.

V gene TRBV19 combines with J gene TRBJ1-3; D is unresolved. The CDR3 is 15 amino acids. Trimming stripped 3 bases from V and 5 bases from J, with 14 bases between. Germline assignment: CDR1 LNHDA and CDR2 SQIVND (reference sequence). The CDR3 DNA sequence: TGTGCCAGTAGTATCGGAGACCGCCCTAGAAACACCATATATTTT. Residues: CASSIGDRPRNTIYF.

This chain connects TRBV3-1 (or the pseudogene TRBV3-2) to TRBJ2-1, with 12 bases matching TRBD2. CDR3 length: 20 amino acids. Germline CDR1 LGHDT, CDR2 YNNKEL (reference sequence). The trim removed 0 bases at V and 0 bases at J, leaving 9 bases unmatched. The CDR3 sequence is CASSQEGLAGGPGSYNEQFF. CDR3 nucleotides: TGTGCCAGCAGCCAAGAGGGGCTAGCGGGAGGGCCGGGCTCCTACAATGAGCAGTTCTTC.

The chain has TRBV20-1 and TRBJ2-1; a possible D gene is TRBD2 (5 bases). The CDR3 consists of 11 residues. Germline CDR1 and CDR2: DFQATT and SNEGSKA (reference sequence). V lost 3 bases to trimming and J lost 10 bases, with 10 bases between them. The CDR3 nucleotides read TGCAGTGCTAGGGCACAGCGGGAGCAGTTCTTC. Translating gives CSARAQREQFF.

This clone has a single count. The chain recombines TRBV2 with TRBJ1-1, with D perhaps matching TRBD1 (5 bases). The CDR3 is 12 amino acids. The V end was cut by 11 bases, the J end by 0 bases, with 10 bases between. Germline values: CDR1 SNHLY, CDR2 FYNNEI. This chain's CDR3 is CAGAWLNTEAFF. The DNA for the CDR3 is TGTGCCGGGGCATGGTTGAACACTGAAGCTTTCTTT. The variable domain in full, completed from reference TRBV2 and TRBJ1-1, reads EPEVTQTPSHQVTQMGQEVILRCVPISNHLYFYWYRQILGQKVEFLVSFYNNEISEKSEIFDDQFSVERPDGSNFTLKIRSTKLEDSAMYFCAGAWLNTEAFFGQGTRLTVV.

This chain uses TRBV20-1 with TRBJ2-3; 13 nucleotides align to TRBD2. Losses at the gene ends were 6 bases for V and 3 bases for J; bases not matched to a gene: 12. The CDR3 is 17 amino acids. Looked up from germline, CDR1 is DFQATT and CDR2 is SNEGSKA (reference sequence). The CDR3 reads CSASPGLAGKRTDTQYF. CDR3 in DNA: TGCAGTGCCAGTCCGGGACTAGCGGGAAAGAGGACAGATACGCAGTATTTT.

The chain combines TRBV4-3 with TRBJ2-3; 7 nucleotides agree with TRBD1. The CDR3 extends over 15 amino acids. With V trimmed by 4 bases and J by 4 bases, 8 bases remained unmatched. The germline gives CDR1 LGHNA, CDR2 YSLEER. This CDR3 is CASSRTGVLPDTQYF. CDR3 DNA: TGCGCCAGCAGCCGCACAGGGGTGCTACCAGATACGCAGTATTTT.

The chain carries TRBV3-1 (or the pseudogene TRBV3-2) and TRBJ2-1, with 11 bases matching TRBD2. Germline CDR1 and CDR2: LGHDT and YNNKEL (reference sequence). The CDR3 is 17 residues long. V shed 4 bases, J shed 2 bases, and the junction held 7 bases outside the gene matches. DNA of the CDR3: TGTGCCAGCAGCCTTCTTAGCGGGAGGGCAGCCTACAATGAGCAGTTCTTC. Amino acids: CASSLLSGRAAYNEQFF.

The V call is TRBV4-1, the J call TRBJ2-3; D possibly corresponds to TRBD2 (6 bases). Germline CDR1 reads MGHRA; CDR2 reads YSYEKL. The ends were cut back, 3 bases at V and 2 bases at J, with 12 bases in the middle. The CDR3 length is 15 residues. CDR3 nucleotides: TGCGCCAGCAGCCAGCCGGGACTCAACACAGATACGCAGTATTTT. Translated, it gives CASSQPGLNTDTQYF.

The genes are TRBV5-3 and TRBJ1-5; D is ambiguous. TRBV5-3 is designated an ORF whose function remains uncertain. V lost 0 bases, J lost 1 base, and 8 bases lay in between. The CDR3 spans 15 residues. The DNA for the CDR3 is TGTGCCAGAAGCTTGGTCAGGTACAGCAATCAGCCCCAGCATTTT. Protein product: CARSLVRYSNQPQHF.

This chain uses TRBV7-8 with TRBJ2-3; possible D gene TRBD1, 6 bases. CDR1 and CDR2 from the germline V gene are SGHVS and FQNEAQ. Trimming stripped 5 bases from V and 5 bases from J, with 8 bases between. CDR3 size: 12 residues. CDR3 sequence reads: CASSAQGDTQYF. The DNA for the CDR3 is TGTGCCAGCAGCGCACAGGGAGATACGCAGTATTTT.

The chain couples TRBV11-3 to TRBJ2-2, with 7 nucleotides matching TRBD2. CDR1 is SGHNT, CDR2 YENEEA, per germline. J was trimmed by 7 bases and V by 4 bases; bases with no gene match: 3. The CDR3 covers 13 residues. The CDR3 spells CASSSTSVGELFF. DNA for the CDR3: TGTGCCAGCAGCTCCACTAGCGTCGGGGAGCTGTTTTTT.

This chain connects TRBV6-5 to TRBJ1-6; TRBD1 agrees at 9 bases. The CDR3 covers 15 residues. With V trimmed by 7 bases and J by 5 bases, 6 bases remained unmatched. In germline, CDR1 is MNHEY, CDR2 SVGAGI. Here the CDR3 DNA reads TGTGCCAGCAACAGAGGGGACAGGGATAATTCACCCCTCCACTTT. Protein: CASNRGDRDNSPLHF.

This sequence joins TRBV7-8 and TRBJ1-5; TRBD1 aligns across 7 bases. Trimming took 5 bases from V and 2 from J; bases not matched to a gene: 6. Germline-derived CDR1 and CDR2 are SGHVS and FQNEAQ. CDR3 length equals 15 residues. In DNA form, the CDR3 reads TGTGCCAGCAGCGTAGGGGGCGCGGGCAATCAGCCCCAGCATTTT. Protein product: CASSVGGAGNQPQHF. The whole variable domain, filled in from reference TRBV7-8 and TRBJ1-5, reads GAGVSQSPRYKVAKRGQDVALRCDPISGHVSLFWYQQALGQGPEFLTYFQNEAQLDKSGLPSDRFFAERPEGSVSTLKIQRTQQEDSAVYLCASSVGGAGNQPQHFGDGTRLSIL.

The chain combines TRBV28 with TRBJ2-7; a weak D match, TRBD1 (6 bases). The CDR3 consists of 16 residues. CDR1 and CDR2 from the germline V gene are MDHEN and SYDVKM. Trimming took 3 bases from V and 4 from J, leaving 19 bases between them. The CDR3, as DNA: TGTGCCAGCAGTTTGCTTAATACAGGGTTGAGTTACGAGCAGTACTTC. Translating gives CASSLLNTGLSYEQYF.

The CDR3 sequence is CASSGYSGNTGELFF. CDR3 DNA: TGTGCCAGCAGCGGCTATAGCGGGAACACCGGGGAGCTGTTTTTT. The rearrangement joins TRBV11-3 to TRBJ2-2; TRBD2 might be the D (6 bases). CDR3 length: 15 amino acids. CDR1 is SGHNT and CDR2 is YENEEA in the germline V gene. V dropped 5 bases and J dropped 1 base, with 11 bases sitting between them.

The V and J genes are TRBV19 and TRBJ2-3; no clear D gene. The CDR3 loop spans 13 amino acids. V lost 8 bases and J lost 0, with 9 bases in between. Germline V CDR1 and CDR2: LNHDA, SQIVND (reference sequence). The DNA of the CDR3 is TGTGCCAGTGGCACGACAAGCACAGATACGCAGTATTTT. Its translation: CASGTTSTDTQYF.

V is TRBV14 and J is TRBJ1-1; D unresolved. The CDR3 is 13 residues long. V lost 1 base and J lost 3, with 6 bases in between. Looked up from germline, CDR1 is SGHDN and CDR2 is FVKESK. The CDR3 spells CASSQGLYTEAFF. The CDR3 DNA reads TGTGCCAGCAGCCAAGGGCTGTACACTGAAGCTTTCTTT.